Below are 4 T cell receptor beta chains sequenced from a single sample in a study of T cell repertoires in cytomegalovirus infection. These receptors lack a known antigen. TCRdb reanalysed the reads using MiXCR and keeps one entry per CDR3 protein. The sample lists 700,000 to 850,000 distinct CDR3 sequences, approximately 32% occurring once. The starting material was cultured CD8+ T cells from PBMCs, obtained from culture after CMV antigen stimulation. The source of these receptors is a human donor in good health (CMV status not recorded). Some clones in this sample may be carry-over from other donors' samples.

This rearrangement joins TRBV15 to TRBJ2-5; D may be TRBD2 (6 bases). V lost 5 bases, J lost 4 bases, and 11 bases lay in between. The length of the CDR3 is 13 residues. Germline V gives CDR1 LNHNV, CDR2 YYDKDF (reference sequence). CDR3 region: CATSEYGGETQYF. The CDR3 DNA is TGTGCCACCAGCGAATACGGGGGAGAGACCCAGTACTTC.

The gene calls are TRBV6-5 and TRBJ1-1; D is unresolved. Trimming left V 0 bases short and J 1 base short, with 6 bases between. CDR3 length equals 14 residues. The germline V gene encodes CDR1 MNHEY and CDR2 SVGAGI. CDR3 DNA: TGTGCCAGCAGTTACTCGTGGCCGAACACTGAAGCTTTCTTT. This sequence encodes CASSYSWPNTEAFF.

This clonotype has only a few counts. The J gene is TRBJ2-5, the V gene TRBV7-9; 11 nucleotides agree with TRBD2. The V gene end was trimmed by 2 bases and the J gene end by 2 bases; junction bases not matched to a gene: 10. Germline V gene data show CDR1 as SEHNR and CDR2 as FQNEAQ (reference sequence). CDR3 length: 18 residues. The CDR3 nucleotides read TGTGCCAGCAGCTTACGGTCCCTGAGGACTAGCGGGCAAGAGACCCAGTACTTC. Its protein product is CASSLRSLRTSGQETQYF.

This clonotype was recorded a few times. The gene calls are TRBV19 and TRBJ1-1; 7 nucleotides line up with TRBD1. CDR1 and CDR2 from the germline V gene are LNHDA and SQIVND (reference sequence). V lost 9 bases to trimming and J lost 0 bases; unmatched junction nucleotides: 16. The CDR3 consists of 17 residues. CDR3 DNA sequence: TGTGCCAGCGATAATCCCCCGACAGGGAGGATGAACACTGAAGCTTTCTTT. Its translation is CASDNPPTGRMNTEAFF.